Presented here are 21 T cell receptor beta chains from one specimen sequenced in a study of shared clonotypes between healthy human individuals. This table comes from immunoSEQ multiplex PCR, and its TCRdb copy is limited to in-frame clones, with some not included. Here the sample spans around 2,000,000 clones, 95% being singletons. The material sequenced was naive CD4+ T cells sorted from blood. Subset specified: CD45RA+ positively selected. The receptor set was obtained from a man aged 18-30 years in good health.

The chain links TRBV5-1 to TRBJ2-5; possibly TRBD2 for D (6 bases). This CDR3 contains 15 residues. Trimming pared 4 bases from V and 2 bases from J, leaving 15 bases between. Germline assignment: CDR1 SGHRS and CDR2 YFSETQ. The CDR3 loop is CASSLFGRGQETQYF. DNA for the CDR3: TGCGCCAGCAGCCTCTTTGGTCGGGGGCAAGAGACCCAGTACTTC.

This chain connects TRBV5-6 to TRBJ1-1; D is undetermined. The CDR3 covers 16 residues. The V gene lost 4 bases and the J gene lost 1 base, with 17 bases spanning the gap. Germline CDR1 SGHDT, CDR2 YYEEEE. For the CDR3, the DNA is TGTGCCAGCAGCCCTCAGAGCGCAGGTCCGAACACTGAAGCTTTCTTT. This codes for CASSPQSAGPNTEAFF.

V is TRBV7-6 and J is TRBJ2-5, with D possibly TRBD2 on 5 matching bases. This CDR3 contains 19 residues. V lost 1 base, J lost 4 bases, and 25 bases lay in between. Per the germline V gene, CDR1 is SGHVS and CDR2 is FNYEAQ. The CDR3 nucleotides read TGTGCCAGCAGCTTAGATTTGGCAGGTTTATTCGGGAACCGAGAGACCCAGTACTTC. Translating it yields CASSLDLAGLFGNRETQYF.

The CDR3 sequence: CASSKDSFYSNQPQHF. As DNA, the CDR3 is TGTGCCAGCAGTAAAGACAGCTTCTATAGCAATCAGCCCCAGCATTTT. The V call is TRBV27, the J call TRBJ1-5; possible D gene TRBD1, 5 bases. V shed 5 bases and J shed 0 bases, with 14 bases lying between them. This CDR3 contains 16 residues. The germline V gene encodes CDR1 MNHEY and CDR2 SMNVEV (reference sequence).

J is TRBJ2-1 and V is TRBV9; a possible D gene is TRBD2 (7 bases). The germline CDR1 and CDR2 sequences are SGDLS and YYNGEE. The V gene lost 4 bases and the J gene lost 3 bases, with 11 bases spanning the gap. The CDR3 contains 14 residues. Written as DNA, the CDR3 is TGTGCCAGCAGCCGGGGGGCCAGCTACAATGAGCAGTTCTTC. This sequence encodes CASSRGASYNEQFF. Combining the CDR3 with reference TRBV9 and TRBJ2-1 gives the whole variable domain DSGVTQTPKHLITATGQRVTLRCSPRSGDLSVYWYQQSLDQGLQFLIQYYNGEERAKGNILERFSAQQFPDLHSELNLSSLELGDSALYFCASSRGASYNEQFFGPGTRLTVL.

The gene calls are TRBV5-1 and TRBJ2-2; 7 bases are a match to TRBD1. The CDR3 runs 15 residues. V was clipped by 2 bases and J by 7 bases; unmatched bases: 8. The germline CDR1 and CDR2 sequences are SGHRS and YFSETQ. As DNA, the CDR3 is TGCGCCAGCAGCTTAGGGACAGATACCAGCGGGGAGCTGTTTTTT. Its protein product is CASSLGTDTSGELFF. Based on the CDR3 plus reference TRBV5-1 and TRBJ2-2, the full variable domain is KAGVTQTPRYLIKTRGQQVTLSCSPISGHRSVSWYQQTPGQGLQFLFEYFSETQRNKGNFPGRFSGRQFSNSRSEMNVSTLELGDSALYLCASSLGTDTSGELFFGEGSRLTVL.

V and J are TRBV5-1 and TRBJ2-5; 8 bases align to TRBD2. V trimming: 2 bases; J trimming: 0 bases; junction bases outside the gene matches: 6. The length of the CDR3 is 16 residues. Looked up from germline, CDR1 is SGHRS and CDR2 is YFSETQ. The CDR3: CASSFGRAGDQETQYF. The CDR3 nucleotides are TGCGCCAGCAGCTTCGGAAGAGCGGGGGACCAAGAGACCCAGTACTTC.

Note on this clone: Distinct nucleotide sequences in the sample also encode this CDR3. V is TRBV5-1 and J is TRBJ1-5; no clear D gene. The CDR3 loop spans 15 amino acids. The germline V gene encodes CDR1 SGHRS and CDR2 YFSETQ. The germline V and J ends were trimmed by 0 bases and 2 bases, with 9 bases remaining between them. CDR3 coding DNA: TGCGCCAGCAGCTTGGAAGGAAATGGCAATCAGCCCCAGCATTTT. It specifies CASSLEGNGNQPQHF.

The chain uses TRBV5-1 and TRBJ2-2; D is unclear. Between the trimmed V and J ends, which lost 0 bases and 4 bases, there was a span of 10 bases. The CDR3 runs to 15 residues. CDR1 SGHRS and CDR2 YFSETQ come from the germline V gene. The DNA for the CDR3 is TGCGCCAGCAGCTTGGCCGCCACATCCACCGGGGAGCTGTTTTTT. Its translation is CASSLAATSTGELFF.

The chain links TRBV29-1 to TRBJ1-5; weak D call: TRBD1 (5 bases). Deletions cut 4 bases from V and 0 bases from J, with 7 bases between. The CDR3 length is 13 residues. The germline CDR1 and CDR2 sequences are SQVTM and ANQGSEA. The CDR3 loop is CSVGGPSNQPQHF. CDR3 sequence (DNA): TGCAGCGTTGGGGGCCCTAGCAATCAGCCCCAGCATTTT. Using reference TRBV29-1 and TRBJ1-5 for the parts outside the CDR3, the full variable domain is SAVISQKPSRDICQRGTSLTIQCQVDSQVTMMFWYRQQPGQSLTLIATANQGSEATYESGFVIDKFPISRPNLTFSTLTVSNMSPEDSSIYLCSVGGPSNQPQHFGDGTRLSIL.

This chain connects TRBV4-1 to TRBJ2-1; D is perhaps TRBD1 (6 bases). Deletions cut 1 base from V and 2 bases from J, with 12 bases between. The CDR3 is 16 amino acids. Germline loops: CDR1 MGHRA, CDR2 YSYEKL. The CDR3 bases are TGCGCCAGCAGCCAAGGAAGGACAGAGACCTACAATGAGCAGTTCTTC. It translates to CASSQGRTETYNEQFF.

The gene calls are TRBV5-6 and TRBJ1-6, with D uncertain. In germline, CDR1 is SGHDT, CDR2 YYEEEE. V gave up 4 bases and J gave up 4 bases, with 9 bases separating them. CDR3 length equals 14 residues. Here the CDR3 reads CASSLNYYNSPLHF. CDR3 nucleotide sequence: TGTGCCAGCAGCCTTAACTATTATAATTCACCCCTCCACTTT.

This chain links TRBV5-6 with TRBJ1-2; the D gene is possibly TRBD1 (5 bases). The CDR3 totals 15 residues. Germline CDR1 SGHDT, CDR2 YYEEEE. Trimming shortened V by 5 bases and J by 1 base, and 15 bases separated the two germline ends. CDR3 nucleotide sequence: TGTGCCAGCAGTCCAGGACAAGTCCTTAACTATGGCTACACCTTC. It encodes CASSPGQVLNYGYTF.

The genes are TRBV29-1 and TRBJ2-3, with a possible D match to TRBD1 (6 bases). CDR1 and CDR2 from the germline V gene are SQVTM and ANQGSEA. V was pared by 6 bases and J by 5 bases, with 21 bases between. The CDR3 is made up of 15 amino acids. The CDR3 DNA follows: TGCAGCGTCGGCATCACGCCAAAGGGGGTAGATACGCAGTATTTT. It encodes CSVGITPKGVDTQYF.

This chain links TRBV4-1 with TRBJ1-3, with a tentative D call TRBD1 (5 bases). Germline loops: CDR1 MGHRA, CDR2 YSYEKL. The CDR3 is 16 amino acids. Deletions cut 3 bases from V and 1 base from J, with 13 bases between. Here the CDR3 reads CASSHPPWTSGNTIYF. For the CDR3, the DNA is TGCGCCAGCAGCCATCCCCCCTGGACATCTGGAAACACCATATATTTT.

The chain has TRBV4-1 and TRBJ1-1; unclear D gene. V dropped 1 base and J dropped 4 bases, with 13 bases sitting between them. CDR1 and CDR2 from the germline V gene are MGHRA and YSYEKL. The CDR3 extends over 15 amino acids. The CDR3 region is CASSQVMGISTEAFF. The CDR3 DNA is TGCGCCAGCAGCCAAGTTATGGGTATCAGCACTGAAGCTTTCTTT.

J is TRBJ2-2 and V is TRBV6-6; tentative D call: TRBD1 (5 bases). This CDR3 is built from 16 residues. V was cut by 0 bases and J by 4 bases, with 12 bases left in between. CDR1 and CDR2 from the germline V gene are MNHNY and SVGAGI (reference sequence). The CDR3 DNA reads as TGTGCCAGCAGTTACTCGATGGGGCCGGGCACCGGGGAGCTGTTTTTT. Its translation: CASSYSMGPGTGELFF.

For the CDR3, the DNA is TGCGCCAGCCGAATGGGACTAGCAGGCGATGAGCAGTTCTTC. Amino acids: CASRMGLAGDEQFF. V is TRBV5-1 and J is TRBJ2-1, with TRBD2 matching over 9 bases. The germline CDR1 and CDR2 sequences are SGHRS and YFSETQ. The J segment lost 8 bases and the V segment lost 7 bases, leaving 10 bases of the junction unmatched. The CDR3 is 14 residues long.

This clone was seen only once. This chain joins TRBV10-3 and TRBJ2-3, with 10 bases identical to TRBD2. With V trimmed by 4 bases and J by 4 bases, 8 bases remained unmatched. Germline CDR1 reads ENHRY; CDR2 reads SYGVKD. The CDR3 spans 16 residues. As DNA, the CDR3 is TGTGCCATCAGTGGGGGGACTAGCGAAACCCCAGATACGCAGTATTTT. It codes for CAISGGTSETPDTQYF.

Concerning this clone itself: The identical CDR3 is also encoded by other nucleotide sequences in the sample. V usage is TRBV7-8 and J usage is TRBJ2-7, with 10 nucleotides matching TRBD1. V was clipped by 1 base and J by 4 bases; unmatched bases: 4. Germline CDR1 reads SGHVS; CDR2 reads FQNEAQ. This CDR3 is 15 amino acids long. The CDR3 region has the DNA TGTGCCAGCAGCTTAGGGGGACAGGGGACGTACGAGCAGTACTTC. Translation gives CASSLGGQGTYEQYF.

The V call is TRBV28, the J call TRBJ1-4; D not resolved. There are 15 residues in the CDR3. From germline, CDR1 is MDHEN and CDR2 SYDVKM. Trimming removed 5 bases from V and 7 bases from J, with 17 bases in between. The CDR3 sequence: CASSPNLGSGEKLFF. The CDR3 DNA sequence: TGTGCCAGCAGTCCCAATTTGGGATCCGGTGAAAAACTGTTTTTT. Full variable domain (missing parts from reference TRBV28 and TRBJ1-4): DVKVTQSSRYLVKRTGEKVFLECVQDMDHENMFWYRQDPGLGLRLIYFSYDVKMKEKGDIPEGYSVSREKKERFSLILESASTNQTSMYLCASSPNLGSGEKLFFGSGTQLSVL.